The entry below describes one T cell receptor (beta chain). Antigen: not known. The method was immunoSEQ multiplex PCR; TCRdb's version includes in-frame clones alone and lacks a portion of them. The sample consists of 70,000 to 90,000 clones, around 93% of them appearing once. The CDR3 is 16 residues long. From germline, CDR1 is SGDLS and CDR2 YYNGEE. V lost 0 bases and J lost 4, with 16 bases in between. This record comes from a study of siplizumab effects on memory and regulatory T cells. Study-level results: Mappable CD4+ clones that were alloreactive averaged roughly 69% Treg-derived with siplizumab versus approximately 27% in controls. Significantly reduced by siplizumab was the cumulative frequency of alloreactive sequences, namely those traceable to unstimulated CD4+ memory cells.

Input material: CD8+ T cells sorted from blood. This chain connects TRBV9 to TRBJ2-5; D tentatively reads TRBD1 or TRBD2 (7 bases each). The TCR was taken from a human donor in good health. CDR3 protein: CASSVAGGGWAETQYF. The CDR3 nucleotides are TGTGCCAGCAGCGTAGCAGGGGGGGGCTGGGCAGAGACCCAGTACTTC.